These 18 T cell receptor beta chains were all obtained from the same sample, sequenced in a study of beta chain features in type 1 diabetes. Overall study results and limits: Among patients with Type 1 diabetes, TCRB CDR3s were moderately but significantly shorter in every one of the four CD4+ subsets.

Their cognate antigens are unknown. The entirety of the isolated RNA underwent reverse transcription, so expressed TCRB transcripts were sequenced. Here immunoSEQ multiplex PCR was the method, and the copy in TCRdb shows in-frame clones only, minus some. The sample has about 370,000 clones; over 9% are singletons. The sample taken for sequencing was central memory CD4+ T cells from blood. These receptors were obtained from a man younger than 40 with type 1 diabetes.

As DNA, the CDR3 is TGCGCCAGCAGGTGGCTAGCGGCCCCTAGCACAGATACGCAGTATTTT. As protein: CASRWLAAPSTDTQYF. The chain joins TRBV5-1 to TRBJ2-3; 7 nucleotides line up with TRBD2. The CDR3 is 16 residues long. The junction had 9 bases not matched to a gene; V was cut back by 5 bases and J by 0 bases. CDR1 SGHRS and CDR2 YFSETQ come from the germline V gene. The full variable domain, with the rest looked up from reference TRBV5-1 and TRBJ2-3, is KAGVTQTPRYLIKTRGQQVTLSCSPISGHRSVSWYQQTPGQGLQFLFEYFSETQRNKGNFPGRFSGRQFSNSRSEMNVSTLELGDSALYLCASRWLAAPSTDTQYFGPGTRLTVL.

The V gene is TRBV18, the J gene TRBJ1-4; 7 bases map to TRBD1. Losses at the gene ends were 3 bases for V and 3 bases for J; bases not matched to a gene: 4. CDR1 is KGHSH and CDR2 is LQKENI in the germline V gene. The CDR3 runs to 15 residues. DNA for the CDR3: TGTGCCAGCTCACCGCCAGGGGGACCTAATGAAAAACTGTTTTTT. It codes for CASSPPGGPNEKLFF.

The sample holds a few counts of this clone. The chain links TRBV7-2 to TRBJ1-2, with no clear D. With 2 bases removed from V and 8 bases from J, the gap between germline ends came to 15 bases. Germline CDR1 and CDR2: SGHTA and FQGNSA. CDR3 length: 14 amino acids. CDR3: CASSLLVGSLGYTF. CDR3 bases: TGTGCCAGCAGCTTACTCGTTGGTTCCCTAGGCTACACCTTC.

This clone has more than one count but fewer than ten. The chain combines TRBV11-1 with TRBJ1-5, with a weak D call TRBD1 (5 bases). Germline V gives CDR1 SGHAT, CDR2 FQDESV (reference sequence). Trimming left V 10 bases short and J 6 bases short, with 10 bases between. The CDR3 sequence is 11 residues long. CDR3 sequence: CAMGVSQPQHF. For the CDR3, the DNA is TGTGCCATGGGGGTTAGTCAGCCCCAGCATTTT.

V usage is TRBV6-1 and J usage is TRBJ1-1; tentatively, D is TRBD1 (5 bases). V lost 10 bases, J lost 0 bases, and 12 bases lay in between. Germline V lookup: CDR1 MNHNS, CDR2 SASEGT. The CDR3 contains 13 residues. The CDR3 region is CATLTVMNTEAFF. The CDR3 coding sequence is TGTGCCACCCTGACAGTCATGAACACTGAAGCTTTCTTT.

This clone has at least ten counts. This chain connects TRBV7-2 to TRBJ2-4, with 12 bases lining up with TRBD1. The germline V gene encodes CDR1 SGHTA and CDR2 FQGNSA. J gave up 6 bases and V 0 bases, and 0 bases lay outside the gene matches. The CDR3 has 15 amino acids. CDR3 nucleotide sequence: TGTGCCAGCAGCTTAGCGGGACAGGGGGCAAACATTCAGTACTTC. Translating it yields CASSLAGQGANIQYF.

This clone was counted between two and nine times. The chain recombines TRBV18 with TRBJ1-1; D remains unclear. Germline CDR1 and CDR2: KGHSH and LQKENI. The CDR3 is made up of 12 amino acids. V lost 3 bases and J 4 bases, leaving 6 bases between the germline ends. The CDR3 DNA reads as TGTGCCAGCTCACCGCTGATCACTGAAGCTTTCTTT. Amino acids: CASSPLITEAFF.

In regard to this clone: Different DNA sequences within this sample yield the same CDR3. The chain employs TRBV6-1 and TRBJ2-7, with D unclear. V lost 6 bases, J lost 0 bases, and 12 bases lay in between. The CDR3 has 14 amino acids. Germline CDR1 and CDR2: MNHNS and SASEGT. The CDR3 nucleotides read TGTGCCAGCAGGCCGGGCCTAAGCTCCTACGAGCAGTACTTC. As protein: CASRPGLSSYEQYF.

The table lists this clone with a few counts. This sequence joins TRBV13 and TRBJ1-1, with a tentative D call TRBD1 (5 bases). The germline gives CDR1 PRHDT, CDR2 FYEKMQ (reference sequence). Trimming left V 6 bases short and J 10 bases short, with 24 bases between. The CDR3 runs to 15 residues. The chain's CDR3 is CASSPRGRLEQTAFF. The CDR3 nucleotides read TGTGCCAGCAGTCCGCGGGGACGGCTAGAACAGACAGCTTTCTTT.

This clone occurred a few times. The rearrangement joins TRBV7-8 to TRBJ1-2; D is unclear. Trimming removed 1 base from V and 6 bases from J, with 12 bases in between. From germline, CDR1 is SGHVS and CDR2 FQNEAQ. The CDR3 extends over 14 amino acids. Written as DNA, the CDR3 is TGTGCCAGCAGCTTAGAGGTGTGGGGAAATGGCTACACCTTC. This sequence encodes CASSLEVWGNGYTF. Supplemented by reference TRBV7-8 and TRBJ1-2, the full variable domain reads GAGVSQSPRYKVAKRGQDVALRCDPISGHVSLFWYQQALGQGPEFLTYFQNEAQLDKSGLPSDRFFAERPEGSVSTLKIQRTQQEDSAVYLCASSLEVWGNGYTFGSGTRLTVV.

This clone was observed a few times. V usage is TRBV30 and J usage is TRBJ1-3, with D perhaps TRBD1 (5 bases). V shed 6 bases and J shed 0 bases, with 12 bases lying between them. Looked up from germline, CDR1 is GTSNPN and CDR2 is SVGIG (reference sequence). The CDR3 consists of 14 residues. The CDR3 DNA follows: TGTGCCTGTACCCCAGGGAGCTCTGGAAACACCATATATTTT. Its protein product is CACTPGSSGNTIYF.

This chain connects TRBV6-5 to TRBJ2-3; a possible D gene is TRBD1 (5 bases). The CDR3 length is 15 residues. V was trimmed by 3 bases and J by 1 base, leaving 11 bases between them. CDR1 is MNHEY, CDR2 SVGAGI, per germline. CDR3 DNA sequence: TGTGCCAGCAGTTATAACCCGACAGGCACAGATACGCAGTATTTT. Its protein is CASSYNPTGTDTQYF.

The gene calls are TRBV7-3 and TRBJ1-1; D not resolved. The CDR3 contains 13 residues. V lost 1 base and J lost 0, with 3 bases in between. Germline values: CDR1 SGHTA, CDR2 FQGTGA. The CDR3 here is CASSLIMNTEAFF. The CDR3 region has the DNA TGTGCCAGCAGCTTAATCATGAACACTGAAGCTTTCTTT. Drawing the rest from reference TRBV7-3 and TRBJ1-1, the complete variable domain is GAGVSQTPSNKVTEKGKYVELRCDPISGHTALYWYRQSLGQGPEFLIYFQGTGAADDSGLPNDRFFAVRPEGSVSTLKIQRTERGDSAVYLCASSLIMNTEAFFGQGTRLTVV.

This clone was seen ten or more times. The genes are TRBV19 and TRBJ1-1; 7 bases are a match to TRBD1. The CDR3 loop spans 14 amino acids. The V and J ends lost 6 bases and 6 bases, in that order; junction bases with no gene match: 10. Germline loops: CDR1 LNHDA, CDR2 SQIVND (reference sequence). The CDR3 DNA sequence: TGTGCCAGTAGCCTCTTCAGGGGGGACGCTGAAGCTTTCTTT. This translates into CASSLFRGDAEAFF.

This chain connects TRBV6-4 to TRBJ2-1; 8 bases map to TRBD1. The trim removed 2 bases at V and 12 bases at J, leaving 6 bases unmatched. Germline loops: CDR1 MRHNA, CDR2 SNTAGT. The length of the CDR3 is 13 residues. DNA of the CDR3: TGTGCCAGCAGTGACGGGGCAGGGGGCTCGCAGTTCTTC. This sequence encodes CASSDGAGGSQFF.

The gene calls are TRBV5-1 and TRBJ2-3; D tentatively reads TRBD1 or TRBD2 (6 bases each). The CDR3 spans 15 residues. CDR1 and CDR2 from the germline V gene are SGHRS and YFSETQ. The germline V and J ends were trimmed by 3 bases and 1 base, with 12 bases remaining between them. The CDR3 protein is CASSYSGGGTDTQYF. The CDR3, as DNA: TGCGCCAGCAGCTATTCCGGGGGCGGCACAGATACGCAGTATTTT.

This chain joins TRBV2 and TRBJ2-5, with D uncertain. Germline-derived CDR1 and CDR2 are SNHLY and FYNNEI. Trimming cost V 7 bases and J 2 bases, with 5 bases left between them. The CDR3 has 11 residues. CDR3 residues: CASKRQETQYF. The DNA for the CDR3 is TGTGCCAGCAAGAGGCAAGAGACCCAGTACTTC.

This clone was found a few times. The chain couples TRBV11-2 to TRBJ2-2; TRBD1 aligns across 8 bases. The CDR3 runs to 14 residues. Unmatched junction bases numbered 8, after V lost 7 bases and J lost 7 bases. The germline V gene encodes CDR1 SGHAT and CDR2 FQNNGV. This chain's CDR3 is CASNIQGALGELFF. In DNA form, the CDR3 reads TGTGCCAGCAACATCCAGGGGGCTCTCGGGGAGCTGTTTTTT.